This T cell receptor (beta chain) comes out of a study of T cells expressing NK-cell markers. CDR1 and CDR2 from the germline V gene are MNHEY and SMNVEV (reference sequence). The CDR3 length is 15 residues. TCR beta cDNA was made by 5'RACE template switching with UMIs. TCRdb reprocessed the 5' RACE reads and reports one entry per CDR3 protein, with no DNA. Here the sample table reports about half a million distinct CDR3 sequences. Input material: blood T cells: a sorted CD56 or NKG2C T cell subset, CD4+ or CD8+ T cells, or bulk PBMC T cells (not recorded which). This chain joins TRBV27 and TRBJ2-1; TCRdb selects TRBD1, and the lack of DNA leaves this call unchecked. This receptor was identified in a woman in her fifties or sixties in good health. CDR3 region: CASRGTPPLGNEQFF.